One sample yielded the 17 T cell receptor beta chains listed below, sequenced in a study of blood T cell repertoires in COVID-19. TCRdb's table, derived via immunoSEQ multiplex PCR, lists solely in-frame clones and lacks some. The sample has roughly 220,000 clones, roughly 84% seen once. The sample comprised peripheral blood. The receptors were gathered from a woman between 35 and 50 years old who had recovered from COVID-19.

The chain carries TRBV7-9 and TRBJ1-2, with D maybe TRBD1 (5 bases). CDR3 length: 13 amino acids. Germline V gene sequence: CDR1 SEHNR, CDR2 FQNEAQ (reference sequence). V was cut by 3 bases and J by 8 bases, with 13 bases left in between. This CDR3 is CASSFTRWGGYTF. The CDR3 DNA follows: TGTGCCAGCAGCTTTACGCGATGGGGCGGCTACACCTTC.

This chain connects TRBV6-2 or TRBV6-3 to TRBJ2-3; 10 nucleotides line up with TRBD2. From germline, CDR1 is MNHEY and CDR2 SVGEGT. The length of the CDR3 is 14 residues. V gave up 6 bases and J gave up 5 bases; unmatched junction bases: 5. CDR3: CASSSGGAQDTQYF. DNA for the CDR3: TGTGCCAGCAGCAGCGGGGGGGCTCAAGATACGCAGTATTTT.

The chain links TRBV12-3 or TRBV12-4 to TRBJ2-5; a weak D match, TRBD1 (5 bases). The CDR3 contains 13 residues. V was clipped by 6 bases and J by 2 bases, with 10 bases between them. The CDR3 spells CASSRQRQETQYF. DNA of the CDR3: TGTGCCAGCAGCCGACAGAGACAAGAGACCCAGTACTTC.

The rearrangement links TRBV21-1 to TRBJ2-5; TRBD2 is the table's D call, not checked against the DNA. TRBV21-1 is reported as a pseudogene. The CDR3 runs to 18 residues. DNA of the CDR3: TGTGCCAGCAGCTTTCGGACTAGCGGGGGGGCCTCCGGAGAGACCCAGTACTTC. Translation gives CASSFRTSGGASGETQYF.

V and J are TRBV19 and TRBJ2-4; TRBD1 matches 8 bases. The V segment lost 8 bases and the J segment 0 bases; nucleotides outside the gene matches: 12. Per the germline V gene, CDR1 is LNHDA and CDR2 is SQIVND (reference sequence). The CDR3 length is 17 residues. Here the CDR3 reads CASSHPGQGKAKNIQYF. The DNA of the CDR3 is TGTGCCAGTTCACATCCCGGACAGGGTAAAGCCAAAAACATTCAGTACTTC.

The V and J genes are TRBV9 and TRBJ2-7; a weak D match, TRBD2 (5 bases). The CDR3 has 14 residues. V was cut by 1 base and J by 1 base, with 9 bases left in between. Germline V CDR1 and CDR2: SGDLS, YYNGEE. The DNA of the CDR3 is TGTGCCAGCAGCGTACTAGCTGATTCCTACGAGCAGTACTTC. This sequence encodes CASSVLADSYEQYF.

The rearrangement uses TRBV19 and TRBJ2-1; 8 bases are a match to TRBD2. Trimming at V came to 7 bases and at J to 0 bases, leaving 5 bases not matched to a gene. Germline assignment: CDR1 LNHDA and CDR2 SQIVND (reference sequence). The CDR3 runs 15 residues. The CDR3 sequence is CASTLSGASYNEQFF. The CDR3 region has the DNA TGTGCCAGTACTCTTAGCGGGGCCTCCTACAATGAGCAGTTCTTC.

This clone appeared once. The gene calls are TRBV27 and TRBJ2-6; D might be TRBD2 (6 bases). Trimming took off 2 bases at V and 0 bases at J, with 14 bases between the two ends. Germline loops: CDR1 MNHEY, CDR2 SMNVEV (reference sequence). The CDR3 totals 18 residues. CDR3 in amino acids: CASSLRPGTSSGANVLTF. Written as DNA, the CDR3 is TGTGCCAGCAGTTTAAGGCCAGGGACTTCCTCTGGGGCCAACGTCCTGACTTTC.

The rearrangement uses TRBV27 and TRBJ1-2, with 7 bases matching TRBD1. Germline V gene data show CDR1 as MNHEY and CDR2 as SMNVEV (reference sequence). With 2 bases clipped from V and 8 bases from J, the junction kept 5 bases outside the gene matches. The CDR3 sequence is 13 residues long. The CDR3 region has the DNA TGTGCCAGCAGTTTACTAAGGGGGCGAGGCTACACCTTC. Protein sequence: CASSLLRGRGYTF.

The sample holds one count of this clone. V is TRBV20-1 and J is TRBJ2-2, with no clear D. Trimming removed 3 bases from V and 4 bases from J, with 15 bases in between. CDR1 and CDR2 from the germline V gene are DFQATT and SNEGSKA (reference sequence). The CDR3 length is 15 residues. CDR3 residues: CSASPTYSPTGELFF. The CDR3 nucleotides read TGCAGTGCTAGTCCTACCTACAGCCCCACCGGGGAGCTGTTTTTT.

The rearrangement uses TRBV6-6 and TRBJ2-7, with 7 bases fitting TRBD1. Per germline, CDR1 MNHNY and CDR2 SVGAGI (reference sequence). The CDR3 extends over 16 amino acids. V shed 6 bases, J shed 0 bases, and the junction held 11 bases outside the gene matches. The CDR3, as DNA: TGTGCCAGCAGGGAGCTTGACAGGGCCAGCTCCTACGAGCAGTACTTC. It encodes CASRELDRASSYEQYF.

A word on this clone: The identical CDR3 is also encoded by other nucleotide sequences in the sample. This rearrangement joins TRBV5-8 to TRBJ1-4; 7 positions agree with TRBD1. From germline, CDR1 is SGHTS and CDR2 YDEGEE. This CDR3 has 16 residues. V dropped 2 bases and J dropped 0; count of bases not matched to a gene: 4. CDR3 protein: CASSLGQAATNEKLFF. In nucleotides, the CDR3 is TGTGCCAGCAGCTTAGGACAGGCCGCAACTAATGAAAAACTGTTTTTT.

The CDR3 region has the DNA TGTGCCAGCAGCCAAGACAGCGGGGTCGAGCAGTACTTC. This translates into CASSQDSGVEQYF. The chain is built from TRBV3-1 (or the pseudogene TRBV3-2) and TRBJ2-7; 7 nucleotides agree with TRBD2. The J segment lost 6 bases and the V segment lost 0 bases, leaving 2 bases of the junction unmatched. The CDR3 spans 13 residues. CDR1 LGHDT and CDR2 YNNKEL come from the germline V gene (reference sequence).

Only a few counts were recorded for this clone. The chain's CDR3 is CASSELLPRGSTDTQYF. The CDR3 DNA sequence: TGTGCCAGCAGTGAACTTTTACCGCGGGGGAGCACAGATACGCAGTATTTT. The J gene is TRBJ2-3, the V gene TRBV6-1; 7 nucleotides agree with TRBD2. In germline, CDR1 is MNHNS, CDR2 SASEGT. V lost 2 bases to trimming and J lost 0 bases; unmatched junction nucleotides: 8. CDR3 size: 17 residues.

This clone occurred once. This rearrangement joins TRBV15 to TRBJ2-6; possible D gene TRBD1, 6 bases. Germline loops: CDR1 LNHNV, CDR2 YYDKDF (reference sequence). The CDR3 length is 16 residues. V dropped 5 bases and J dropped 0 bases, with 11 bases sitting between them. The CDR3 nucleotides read TGTGCCACCAGCCGCGGACAGCACTCTGGGGCCAACGTCCTGACTTTC. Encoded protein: CATSRGQHSGANVLTF. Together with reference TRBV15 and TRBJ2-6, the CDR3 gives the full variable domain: DAMVIQNPRYQVTQFGKPVTLSCSQTLNHNVMYWYQQKSSQAPKLLFHYYDKDFNNEADTPDNFQSRRPNTSFCFLDIRSPGLGDTAMYLCATSRGQHSGANVLTFGAGSRLTVL.

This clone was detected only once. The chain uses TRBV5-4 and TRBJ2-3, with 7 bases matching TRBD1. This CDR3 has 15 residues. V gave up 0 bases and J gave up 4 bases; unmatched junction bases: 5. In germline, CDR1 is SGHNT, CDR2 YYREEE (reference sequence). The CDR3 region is CASSLAEQGSDTQYF. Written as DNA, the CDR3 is TGTGCCAGCAGCTTGGCCGAACAGGGGTCAGATACGCAGTATTTT.

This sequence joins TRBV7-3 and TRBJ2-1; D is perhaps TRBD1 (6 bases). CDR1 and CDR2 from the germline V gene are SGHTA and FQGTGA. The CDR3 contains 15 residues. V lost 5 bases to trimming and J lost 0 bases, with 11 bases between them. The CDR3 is CASSQDRDSYNEQFF. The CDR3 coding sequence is TGTGCCAGCAGCCAGGACAGAGACTCCTACAATGAGCAGTTCTTC.